The present TCR beta chain was sequenced within a study of Ad26.COV2.S vaccination and SARS-CoV-2 variants. In the study overall: A participant enrolled in the COV1001 Ad26.COV2.S trial arm provided the sample.

Concerning this clone itself: Its antigen is undetermined.

Described treatment: around 19 received Ad26.COV2.S at low or high dose, single or two shots; five or six received placebo; per-sample allocation not given. The samples date from day 63 after the first vaccine or placebo injection. An 18-55-year-old adult in Boston served as donor. Study-wide points: Vaccine recipients had higher spike-specific TCR breadth than placebo recipients. Placebo recipients and vaccine recipients were similar in non-spike TCR breadth.

Germline CDR1 and CDR2: SEHNR and FQNEAQ (reference sequence). The V gene end was trimmed by 6 bases and the J gene end by 6 bases; junction bases not matched to a gene: 8. This CDR3 is 14 amino acids long. Sequencing was performed with immunoSEQ multiplex PCR; in TCRdb, only in-frame clones are kept and a portion is missing. The sample carries 250,000 or so clones, 87% recorded once. Source: peripheral blood, taken in a trial of Ad26.COV2.S vaccine versus placebo. The rearrangement joins TRBV7-9 to TRBJ1-2, with 9 bases fitting TRBD1. The receptor was isolated from a person aged 18-60 years who received the Ad26.COV2.S COVID-19 vaccine or a placebo. CDR3 amino acids: CASRSRDRAHGYTF. CDR3 sequence (DNA): TGTGCCAGCAGATCCCGGGACAGGGCTCATGGCTACACCTTC.